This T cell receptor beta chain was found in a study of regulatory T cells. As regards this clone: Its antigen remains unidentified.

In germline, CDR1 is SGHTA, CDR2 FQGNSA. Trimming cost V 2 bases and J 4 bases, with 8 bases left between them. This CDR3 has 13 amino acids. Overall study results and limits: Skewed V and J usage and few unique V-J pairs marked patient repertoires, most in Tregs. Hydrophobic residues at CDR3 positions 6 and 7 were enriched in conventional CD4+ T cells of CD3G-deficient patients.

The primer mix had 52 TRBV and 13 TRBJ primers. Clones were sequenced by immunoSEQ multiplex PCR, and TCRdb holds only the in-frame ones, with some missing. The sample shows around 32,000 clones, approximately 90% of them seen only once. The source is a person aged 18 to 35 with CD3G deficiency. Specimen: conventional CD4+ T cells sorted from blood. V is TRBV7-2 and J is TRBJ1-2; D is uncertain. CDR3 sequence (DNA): TGTGCCAGCAGCTTAAAAGGTTTCTATGGCTACACCTTC. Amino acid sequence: CASSLKGFYGYTF.